Listed below are T cell receptor beta chains from one sample, sequenced in a study of CD8 T cells in Susac syndrome. TCRdb re-derived calls from the immunoSEQ multiplex PCR reads in MiXCR, one entry per CDR3 protein. This sample yields roughly 200,000 distinct CDR3 sequences, of which more than 85% are seen a single time; 0.082% belongs to the top ten. The sequenced sample was CD4+ T cells from PBMCs. These receptors were obtained from a human donor with multiple sclerosis. CDR3s leave out the opening cysteine and the closing phenylalanine or tryptophan. The D gene is left open where the match is weak.

D gene	V gene	J gene	CDR3 protein
TRBD1	TRBV28	TRBJ1-2	ASSSQGDYGYT
-	TRBV5-1	TRBJ2-7	ASSLEAGDTYEQY
-	TRBV30	TRBJ1-1	ARHRGSWTEAF
-	TRBV7-2	TRBJ2-5	ASSPSQLSETQY
TRBD2	TRBV20-1	TRBJ2-1	SVTSGGANWQF
-	TRBV29-1	TRBJ2-5	SVRDSAGETQY
TRBD1	TRBV19	TRBJ2-1	ASREPDRYNEQF
-	TRBV9	TRBJ1-1	ASSDDTEAF
-	TRBV10-3	TRBJ2-7	AISIGLPGEQY
TRBD2	TRBV20-1	TRBJ2-1	SAPIKGGLADYNEQF
-	TRBV29-1	TRBJ1-3	SAVRGSGNTIY
TRBD2	TRBV20-1	TRBJ2-7	SARPSGPKGEQY
-	TRBV27	TRBJ1-2	PTYGYT
-	TRBV6-6	TRBJ1-2	ASSQTPGYGYT
TRBD1	TRBV20-1	TRBJ1-1	SARESGGRTEAF
-	TRBV5-1	TRBJ1-1	ASSLEFVGAGNTEAF
TRBD2	TRBV20-1	TRBJ2-5	SVGGLAASGTQY
-	TRBV19	TRBJ2-3	ASSIDPLTPQY
TRBD1	TRBV7-9	TRBJ2-1	ASGTGANEQF
-	TRBV2	TRBJ1-2	ASAGHSAYGYT
-	TRBV2	TRBJ2-1	ASSERVYNEQF
-	TRBV3-1	TRBJ1-4	ASSYRDGNEKLF
-	TRBV12-3/TRBV12-4	TRBJ1-4	ASSSLRGQYGNEKLF
-	TRBV14	TRBJ2-7	ASSQLRGTPGEQY
-	TRBV12-3/TRBV12-4	TRBJ2-4	ASSFLGQLY
-	TRBV11-3	TRBJ2-3	ASSLNRAQDTQY
TRBD1	TRBV29-1	TRBJ1-1	SAGQGRMNTEAF
-	TRBV9	TRBJ2-3	ASSEPLHWAGSPDTQY
-	TRBV4-2	TRBJ1-5	ASSHPGRAGIDQPQH
-	TRBV30	TRBJ1-1	AWQLGVEAF
-	TRBV12-3/TRBV12-4	TRBJ1-5	ASRTDVSNQPQH
TRBD2	TRBV12-3/TRBV12-4	TRBJ2-5	ASSSGGETQY
-	TRBV25-1	TRBJ1-2	ASSGAGTRYGYT
-	TRBV7-9	TRBJ1-6	ASSPMGESPLH
-	TRBV6-6	TRBJ2-3	ASINVRQSTDTQY
TRBD1	TRBV6-5	TRBJ1-2	ASSYLPTGEGYT
TRBD2	TRBV4-2	TRBJ2-1	ASSQDSSGGDEQF
-	TRBV29-1	TRBJ2-3	SVAMTGTDTQY
-	TRBV9	TRBJ2-5	ASSVDGRETQY